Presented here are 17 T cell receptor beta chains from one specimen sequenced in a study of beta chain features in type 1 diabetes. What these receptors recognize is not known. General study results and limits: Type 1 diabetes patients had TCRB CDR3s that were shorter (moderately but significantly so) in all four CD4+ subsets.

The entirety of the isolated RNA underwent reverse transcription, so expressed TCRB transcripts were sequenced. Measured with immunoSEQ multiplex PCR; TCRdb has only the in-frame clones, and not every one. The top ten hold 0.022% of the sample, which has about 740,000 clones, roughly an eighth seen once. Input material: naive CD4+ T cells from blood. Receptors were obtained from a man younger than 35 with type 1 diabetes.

This CDR3 is CASSVGTLGGNSPLHF. DNA of the CDR3: TGTGCCAGCAGCGTAGGAACCCTGGGGGGGAATTCACCCCTCCACTTT. The V and J genes are TRBV9 and TRBJ1-6; TRBD1 is a possible D gene (5 bases). CDR1 is SGDLS, CDR2 YYNGEE, per germline. The germline V and J ends were trimmed by 0 bases and 7 bases, with 14 bases remaining between them. This CDR3 comprises 16 residues.

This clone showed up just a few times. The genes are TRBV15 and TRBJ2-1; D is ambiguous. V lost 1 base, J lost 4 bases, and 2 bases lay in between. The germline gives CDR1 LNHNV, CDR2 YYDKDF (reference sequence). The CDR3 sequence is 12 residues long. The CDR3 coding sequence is TGTGCCACCAGCAGAGGTTACAATGAGCAGTTCTTC. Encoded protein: CATSRGYNEQFF.

The CDR3 here is CASSPQGRETNYGYTF. The CDR3 region has the DNA TGCGCCAGCAGCCCCCAAGGCAGGGAGACTAACTATGGCTACACCTTC. The chain joins TRBV4-1 to TRBJ1-2, with a possible D match to TRBD1 (5 bases). V gave up 4 bases and J gave up 0 bases, with 15 bases separating them. The CDR3 sequence is 16 residues long. Germline CDR1 is MGHRA and CDR2 is YSYEKL.

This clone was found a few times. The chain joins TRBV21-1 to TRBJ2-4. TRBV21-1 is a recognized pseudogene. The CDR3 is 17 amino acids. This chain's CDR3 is CASSMAGNLIAKNIQYF. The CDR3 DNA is TGTGCCAGCAGCATGGCTGGGAACCTCATAGCCAAAAACATTCAGTACTTC.

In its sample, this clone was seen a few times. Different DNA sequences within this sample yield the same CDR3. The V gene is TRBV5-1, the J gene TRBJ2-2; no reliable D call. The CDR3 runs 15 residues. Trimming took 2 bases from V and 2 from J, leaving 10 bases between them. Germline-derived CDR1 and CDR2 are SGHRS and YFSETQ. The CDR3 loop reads CASSLTSPNTGELFF. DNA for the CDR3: TGCGCCAGCAGCTTAACGTCACCTAACACCGGGGAGCTGTTTTTT.

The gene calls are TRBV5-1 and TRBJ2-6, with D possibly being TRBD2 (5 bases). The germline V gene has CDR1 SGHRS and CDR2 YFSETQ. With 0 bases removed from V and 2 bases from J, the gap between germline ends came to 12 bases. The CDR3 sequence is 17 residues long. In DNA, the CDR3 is TGCGCCAGCAGCTTGGCCGAGGGTCGGACTGGGGCCAACGTCCTGACTTTC. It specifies CASSLAEGRTGANVLTF.

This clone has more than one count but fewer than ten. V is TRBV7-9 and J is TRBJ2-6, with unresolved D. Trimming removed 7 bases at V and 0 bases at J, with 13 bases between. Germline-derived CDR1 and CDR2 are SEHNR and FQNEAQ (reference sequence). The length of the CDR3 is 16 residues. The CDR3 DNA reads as TGTGCCAGCACCCAGACGGATCTCTCTGGGGCCAACGTCCTGACTTTC. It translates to CASTQTDLSGANVLTF.

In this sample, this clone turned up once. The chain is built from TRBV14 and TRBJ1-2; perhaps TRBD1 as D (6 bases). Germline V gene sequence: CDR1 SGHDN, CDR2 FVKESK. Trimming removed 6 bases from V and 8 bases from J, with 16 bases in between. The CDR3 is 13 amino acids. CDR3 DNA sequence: TGTGCCAGCAGTCTGCGGGGACATGGGGGCTACACCTTC. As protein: CASSLRGHGGYTF.

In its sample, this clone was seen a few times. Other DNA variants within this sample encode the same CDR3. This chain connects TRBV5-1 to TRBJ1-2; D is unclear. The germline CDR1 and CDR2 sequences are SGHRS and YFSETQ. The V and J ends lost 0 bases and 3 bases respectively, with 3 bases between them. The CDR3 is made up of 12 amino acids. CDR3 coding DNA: TGCGCCAGCAGCTTGGGGGACTATGGCTACACCTTC. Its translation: CASSLGDYGYTF.

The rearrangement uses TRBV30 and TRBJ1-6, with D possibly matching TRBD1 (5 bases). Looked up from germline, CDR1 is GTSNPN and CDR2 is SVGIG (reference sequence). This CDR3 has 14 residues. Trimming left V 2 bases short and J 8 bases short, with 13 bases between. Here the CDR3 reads CAWSTFVGHSPLHF. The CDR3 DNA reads TGTGCCTGGAGTACATTCGTGGGGCATTCACCCCTCCACTTT.

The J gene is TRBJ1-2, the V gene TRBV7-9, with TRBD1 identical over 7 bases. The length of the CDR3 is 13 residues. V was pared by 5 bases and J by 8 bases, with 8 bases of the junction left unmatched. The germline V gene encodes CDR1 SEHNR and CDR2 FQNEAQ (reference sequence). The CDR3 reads CASSLEGAGGYTF. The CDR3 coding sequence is TGTGCCAGCAGCCTCGAGGGGGCGGGCGGCTACACCTTC.

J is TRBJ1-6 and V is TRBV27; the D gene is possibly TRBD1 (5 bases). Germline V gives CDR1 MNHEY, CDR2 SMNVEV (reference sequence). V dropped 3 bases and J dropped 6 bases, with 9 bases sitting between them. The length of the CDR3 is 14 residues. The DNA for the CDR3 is TGTGCCAGCAGTTTGGCAGGGACTAATTCACCCCTCCACTTT. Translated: CASSLAGTNSPLHF.

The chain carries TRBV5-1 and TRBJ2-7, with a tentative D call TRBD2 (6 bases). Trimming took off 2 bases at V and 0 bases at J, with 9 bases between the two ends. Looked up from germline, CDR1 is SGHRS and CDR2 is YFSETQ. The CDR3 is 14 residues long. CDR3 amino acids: CASSLDGSSYEQYF. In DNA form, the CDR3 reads TGCGCCAGCAGCTTAGACGGGAGCTCCTACGAGCAGTACTTC. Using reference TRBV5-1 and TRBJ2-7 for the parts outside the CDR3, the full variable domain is KAGVTQTPRYLIKTRGQQVTLSCSPISGHRSVSWYQQTPGQGLQFLFEYFSETQRNKGNFPGRFSGRQFSNSRSEMNVSTLELGDSALYLCASSLDGSSYEQYFGPGTRLTVT.

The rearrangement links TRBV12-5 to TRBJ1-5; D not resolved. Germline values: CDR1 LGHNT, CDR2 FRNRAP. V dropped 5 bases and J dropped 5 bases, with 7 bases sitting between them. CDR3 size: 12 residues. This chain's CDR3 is CASGLQDQPQHF. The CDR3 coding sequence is TGTGCTAGTGGTCTCCAGGATCAGCCCCAGCATTTT.

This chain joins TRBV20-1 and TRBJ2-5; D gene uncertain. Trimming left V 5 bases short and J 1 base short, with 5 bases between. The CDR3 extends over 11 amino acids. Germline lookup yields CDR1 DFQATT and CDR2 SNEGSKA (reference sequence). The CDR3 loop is CSAELQETQYF. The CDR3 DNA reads TGCAGTGCTGAACTCCAAGAGACCCAGTACTTC.

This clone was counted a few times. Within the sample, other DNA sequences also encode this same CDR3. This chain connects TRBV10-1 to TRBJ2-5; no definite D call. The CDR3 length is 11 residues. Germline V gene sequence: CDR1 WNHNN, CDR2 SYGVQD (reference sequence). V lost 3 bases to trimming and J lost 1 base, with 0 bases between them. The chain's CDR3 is CASSDQETQYF. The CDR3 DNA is TGCGCCAGCAGTGACCAAGAGACCCAGTACTTC.

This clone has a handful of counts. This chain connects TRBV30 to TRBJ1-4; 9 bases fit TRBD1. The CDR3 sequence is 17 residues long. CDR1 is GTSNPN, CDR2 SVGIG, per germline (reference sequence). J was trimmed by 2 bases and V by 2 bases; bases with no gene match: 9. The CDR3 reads CAWSRDRVAVTNEKLFF. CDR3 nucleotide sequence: TGTGCCTGGAGTCGGGACAGGGTAGCGGTGACTAATGAAAAACTGTTTTTT.